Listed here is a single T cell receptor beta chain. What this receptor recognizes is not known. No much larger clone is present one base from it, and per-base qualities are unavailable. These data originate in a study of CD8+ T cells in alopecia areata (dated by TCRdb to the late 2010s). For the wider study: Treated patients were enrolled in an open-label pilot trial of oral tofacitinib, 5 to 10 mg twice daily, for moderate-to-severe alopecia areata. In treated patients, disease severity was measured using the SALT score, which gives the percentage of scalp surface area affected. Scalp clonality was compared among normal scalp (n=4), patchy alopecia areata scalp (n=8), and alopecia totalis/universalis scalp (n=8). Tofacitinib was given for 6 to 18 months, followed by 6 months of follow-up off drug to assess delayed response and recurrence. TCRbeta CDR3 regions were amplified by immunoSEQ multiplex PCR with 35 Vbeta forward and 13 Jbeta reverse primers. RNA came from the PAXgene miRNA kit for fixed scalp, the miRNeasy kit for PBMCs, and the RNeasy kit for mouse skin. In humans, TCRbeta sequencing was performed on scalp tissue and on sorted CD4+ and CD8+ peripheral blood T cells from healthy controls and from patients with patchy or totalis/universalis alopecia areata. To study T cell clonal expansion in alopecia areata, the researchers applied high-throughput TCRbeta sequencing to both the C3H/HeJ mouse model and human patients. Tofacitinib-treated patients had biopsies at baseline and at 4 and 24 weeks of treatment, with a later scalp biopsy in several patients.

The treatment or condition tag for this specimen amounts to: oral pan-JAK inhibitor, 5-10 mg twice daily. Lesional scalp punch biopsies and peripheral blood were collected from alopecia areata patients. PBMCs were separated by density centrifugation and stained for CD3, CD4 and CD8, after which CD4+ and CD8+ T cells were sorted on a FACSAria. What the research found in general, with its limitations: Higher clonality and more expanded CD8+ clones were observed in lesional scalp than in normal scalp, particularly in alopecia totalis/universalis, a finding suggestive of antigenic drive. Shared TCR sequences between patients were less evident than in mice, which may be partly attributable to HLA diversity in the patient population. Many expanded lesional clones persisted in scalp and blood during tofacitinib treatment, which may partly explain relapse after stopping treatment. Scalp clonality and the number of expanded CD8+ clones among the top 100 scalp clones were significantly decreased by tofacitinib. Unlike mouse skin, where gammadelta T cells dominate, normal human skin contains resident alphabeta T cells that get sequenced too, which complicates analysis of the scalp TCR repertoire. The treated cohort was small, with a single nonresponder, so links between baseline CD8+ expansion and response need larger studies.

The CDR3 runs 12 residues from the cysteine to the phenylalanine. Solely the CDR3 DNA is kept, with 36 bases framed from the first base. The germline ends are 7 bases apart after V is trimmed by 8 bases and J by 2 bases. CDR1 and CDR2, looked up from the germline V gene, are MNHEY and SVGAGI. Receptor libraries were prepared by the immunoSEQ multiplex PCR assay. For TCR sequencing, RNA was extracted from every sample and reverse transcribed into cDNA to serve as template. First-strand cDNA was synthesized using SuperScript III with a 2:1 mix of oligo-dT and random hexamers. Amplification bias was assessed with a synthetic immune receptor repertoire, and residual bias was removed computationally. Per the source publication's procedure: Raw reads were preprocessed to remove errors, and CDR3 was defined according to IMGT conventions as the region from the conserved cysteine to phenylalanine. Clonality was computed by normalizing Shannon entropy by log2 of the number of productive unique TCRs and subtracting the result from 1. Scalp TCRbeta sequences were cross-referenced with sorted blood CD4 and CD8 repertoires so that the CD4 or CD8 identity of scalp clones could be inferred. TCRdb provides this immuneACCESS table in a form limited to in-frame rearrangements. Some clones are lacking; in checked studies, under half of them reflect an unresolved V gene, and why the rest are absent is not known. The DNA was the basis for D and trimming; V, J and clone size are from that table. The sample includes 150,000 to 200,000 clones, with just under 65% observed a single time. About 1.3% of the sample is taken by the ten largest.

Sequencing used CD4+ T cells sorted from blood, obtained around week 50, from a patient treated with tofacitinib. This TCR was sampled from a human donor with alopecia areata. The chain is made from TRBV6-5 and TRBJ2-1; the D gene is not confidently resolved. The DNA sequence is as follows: TGTGCCAGCGGAAGTACCTACAATGAGCAGTTCTTC. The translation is CASGSTYNEQFF.